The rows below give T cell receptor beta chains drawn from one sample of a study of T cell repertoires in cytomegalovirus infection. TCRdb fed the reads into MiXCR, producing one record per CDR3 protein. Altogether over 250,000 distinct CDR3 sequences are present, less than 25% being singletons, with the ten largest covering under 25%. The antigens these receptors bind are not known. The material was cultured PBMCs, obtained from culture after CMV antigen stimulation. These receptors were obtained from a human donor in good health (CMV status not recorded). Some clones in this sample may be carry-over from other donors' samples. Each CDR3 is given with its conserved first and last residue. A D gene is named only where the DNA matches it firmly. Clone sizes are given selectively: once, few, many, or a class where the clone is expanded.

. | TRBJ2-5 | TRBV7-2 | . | TGTGCCAGCAGCCCCACGGCCCTAGAGACCCAGTACTTC | CASSPTALETQYF
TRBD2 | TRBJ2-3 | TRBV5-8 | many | TGTGCCAGCAGCAAAGGACTAGCGGGAGTTAAGGCAGATACGCAGTATTTT | CASSKGLAGVKADTQYF
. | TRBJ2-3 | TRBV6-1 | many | TGTGCCACCAATGGCAGGGGCACAGATACGCAGTATTTT | CATNGRGTDTQYF
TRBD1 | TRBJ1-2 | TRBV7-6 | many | TGTGCCAGCAGCCCAAGGGACAGGGTAGACTATGGCTACACCTTC | CASSPRDRVDYGYTF
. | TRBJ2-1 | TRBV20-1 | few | TGCAGTGCTGTAAAAAACGGGATGCGGAACTTTGAGCAGTTCTTC | CSAVKNGMRNFEQFF
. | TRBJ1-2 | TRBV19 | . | TGTGCCAGTAGTATAGCATCGGGGGCGGACTATGGCTACACCTTC | CASSIASGADYGYTF
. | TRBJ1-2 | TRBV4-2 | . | TGTGCCAGCAGCCAAGATCTCGCAGGGGTAAGCGGCTACACCTTC | CASSQDLAGVSGYTF
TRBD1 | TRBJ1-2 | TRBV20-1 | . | TGCAGTGCCCCGGGACAGGGGGCGTTTTGGTATGGCTACACCTTC | CSAPGQGAFWYGYTF
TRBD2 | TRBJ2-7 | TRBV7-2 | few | TGTGCCAGCAGCTTAGTGGCTAGCGGGGGCTACGAGCAGTACTTC | CASSLVASGGYEQYF
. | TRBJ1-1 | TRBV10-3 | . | TGTGCCATCAGTGAAAGGGGCGGGGAAGTGACTGAAGCTTTCTTT | CAISERGGEVTEAFF
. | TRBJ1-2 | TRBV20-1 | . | TGCAGTGCAACAGGGATCCCCTATGGCTACACCTTC | CSATGIPYGYTF
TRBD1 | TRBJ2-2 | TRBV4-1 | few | TGCGCCAGCAGCCACGACAGGGGCCGTGCGAACACCGGGGAGCTGTTTTTT | CASSHDRGRANTGELFF
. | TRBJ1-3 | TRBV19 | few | TGTGCCAGTAGCCCGGGTGAAGTAAACTCTGGAAACACCATATATTTT | CASSPGEVNSGNTIYF
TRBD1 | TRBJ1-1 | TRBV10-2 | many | TGCGCCAGCAGTGGTATCTCAGGGGGCAACACTGAAGCTTTCTTT | CASSGISGGNTEAFF
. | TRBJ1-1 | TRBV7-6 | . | TGTGCCAGCAGCCCCCGGGGGTGGGGCACTGAAGCTTTCTTT | CASSPRGWGTEAFF
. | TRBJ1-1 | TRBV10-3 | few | TGTGCCATCAGTGTATCAGGGATGAACACTGAAGCTTTCTTT | CAISVSGMNTEAFF
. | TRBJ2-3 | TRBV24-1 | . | TGTGCCACCAGTGATTTGGAGGGGTCAGATACGCAGTATTTT | CATSDLEGSDTQYF
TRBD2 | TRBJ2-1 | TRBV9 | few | TGTGCCAGCAGCGCCCGGACTAGCTCCTACAATGAGCAGTTCTTC | CASSARTSSYNEQFF
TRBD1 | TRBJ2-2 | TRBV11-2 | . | TGTGCCAGCAGCGACAGGGGGCCCGGGGAGCTGTTTTTT | CASSDRGPGELFF
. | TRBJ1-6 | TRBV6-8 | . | TGTGCCAGCAGCCGTGACAGCCCAGGGAACCCCCTCCACTTT | CASSRDSPGNPLHF
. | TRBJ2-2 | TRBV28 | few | TGTGCCAGCAGTCACCTGGGGGCCGGGGAGCTGTTTTTT | CASSHLGAGELFF
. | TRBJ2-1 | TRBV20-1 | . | TGCAGTGCTAGAGAGGAGGGGCACAATGTTGAGCAGTTCTTC | CSAREEGHNVEQFF
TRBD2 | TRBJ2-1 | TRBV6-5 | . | TGTGCCAGCAGTGCGGCGGGACTAGCGGGAGTCTTCGGCAATGAGCAGTTCTTC | CASSAAGLAGVFGNEQFF
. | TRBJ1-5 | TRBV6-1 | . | TGTGCCAGCAGTGTGGGGGTAGAGCAGCCCCAGCATTTT | CASSVGVEQPQHF
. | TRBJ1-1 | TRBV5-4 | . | TGTGCCAGCAGCTGGGTCCGGGGAGCCACTGAAGCTTTCTTT | CASSWVRGATEAFF
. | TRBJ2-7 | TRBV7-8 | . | TGTGCCAGCAGCCGACGGGACGCTTACGAGCAGTACTTC | CASSRRDAYEQYF
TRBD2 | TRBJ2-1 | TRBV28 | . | TGTGCCAGCAGTTCCCCGGGACTAGCGGGAGATGAGCAGTTCTTC | CASSSPGLAGDEQFF
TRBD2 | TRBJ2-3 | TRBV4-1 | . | TGCGCCAGCAGCCAAGCAACTAGCGTCACAGATACGCAGTATTTT | CASSQATSVTDTQYF
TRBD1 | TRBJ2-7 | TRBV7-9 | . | TGTGCCAGCAGCTTAGCGGTCGGGACAGGGGCCGAGCAGTACTTC | CASSLAVGTGAEQYF
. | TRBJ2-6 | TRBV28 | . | TGTGCCAGCAGCCCAAACGGACCCGGTCGAGGGGCCAACGTCCTGACTTTC | CASSPNGPGRGANVLTF
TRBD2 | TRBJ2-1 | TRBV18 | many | TGTGCCAGCTCACTTAATAGCGGGAGTTACAATGAGCAGTTCTTC | CASSLNSGSYNEQFF
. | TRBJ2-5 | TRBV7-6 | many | TGTGCCAGCAGCCGGGACCTGGGCCAAGAGACCCAGTACTTC | CASSRDLGQETQYF
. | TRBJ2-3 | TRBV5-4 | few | TGTGCCAGCATCGACAGGGATCGGGAGATCACAGATACGCAGTATTTT | CASIDRDREITDTQYF
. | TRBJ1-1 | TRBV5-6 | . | TGTGCCAGCAGCTTTGCCGGGCCTAGGTGGACTGAAGCTTTCTTT | CASSFAGPRWTEAFF
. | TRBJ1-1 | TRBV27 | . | TGTGCCAGCAGGGGACACAGCAACACTGAAGCTTTCTTT | CASRGHSNTEAFF
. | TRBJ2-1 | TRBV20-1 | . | TGCAGTGCTAGGGGTGGTACCTACAATGAGCAGTTCTTC | CSARGGTYNEQFF
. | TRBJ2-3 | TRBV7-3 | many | TGTGCCAGCAGCCCCGGGGCGCGTGGGGCAGATACGCAGTATTTT | CASSPGARGADTQYF
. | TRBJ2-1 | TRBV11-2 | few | TGTGCCAGCAGCTTGACGCTAGGGCACAATGAGCAGTTCTTC | CASSLTLGHNEQFF
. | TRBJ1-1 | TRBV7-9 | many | TGTGCCAGCAGCTTAGCGGACCGGAAAGCTTTCTTT | CASSLADRKAFF
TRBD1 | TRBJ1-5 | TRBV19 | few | TGTGCCAGTAGTATTGCAGGGGGCAAGCTGGGCAATCAGCCCCAGCATTTT | CASSIAGGKLGNQPQHF
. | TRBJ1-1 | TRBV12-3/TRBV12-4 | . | TGTGCCAGCAGTCCGGAACAGGGTATGAACACTGAAGCTTTCTTT | CASSPEQGMNTEAFF
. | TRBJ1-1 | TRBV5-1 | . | TGCGCCAGCAGCTCCACAGGAGAGGTTGAAGCTTTCTTT | CASSSTGEVEAFF
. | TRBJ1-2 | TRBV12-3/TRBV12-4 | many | TGTGCCAGCAACATCCTAGGAAGCTATGGCTACACCTTC | CASNILGSYGYTF
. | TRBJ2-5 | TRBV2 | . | TGTGCCAGCAGTGGGGTGGGGGGCCAGTCCCAAGAGACCCAGTACTTC | CASSGVGGQSQETQYF
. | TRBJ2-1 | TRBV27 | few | TGTGCCAGCAGTTCCTTGGAGGGGCGACCCTCCTACAATGAGCAGTTCTTC | CASSSLEGRPSYNEQFF